A selection of T cell receptor beta chains follows, all from one sample in a study of blood T cell repertoires in COVID-19. This table comes from immunoSEQ multiplex PCR, and its TCRdb copy is limited to in-frame clones, with some not included. The table lists approximately 50,000 clones, roughly 85% of them singletons, with 10% to 13% in the top ten. The sample comprised peripheral blood. Receptor source: a human donor in a cohort sampled during active COVID-19. Both conserved end residues are part of each CDR3.

TRBJ2-1,17,TRBV28,CASSFPSGGTAYNEQFF
TRBJ2-2,15,TRBV29-1,CSVRTGTGGTGELFF
TRBJ2-4,15,TRBV28,CASSLGTVAKNIQYF
TRBJ2-7,14,TRBV5-6,CASRSRDRGPEQYF
TRBJ2-3,13,TRBV5-1,CASSQGEADTQYF
TRBJ1-1,15,TRBV30,CAWSLLGQMNTEAFF
TRBJ1-5,18,TRBV4-1,CASSQDGQGLDSNQPQHF
TRBJ2-2,17,TRBV4-1,CASSQDSTDPVTGELFF
TRBJ1-1,18,TRBV10-3,CAISEGASSPFMNTEAFF
TRBJ1-2,14,TRBV5-1,CASSFLQGAQGYTF
TRBJ2-5,14,TRBV4-3,CASSQDLSVKTQYF
TRBJ1-4,14,TRBV19,CASREGGLMEKLFF
TRBJ2-7,18,TRBV4-1,CASSQEGATSGYSYEQYF
TRBJ2-3,20,TRBV21-1,CASSPEPGLAGGPFTDTQYF
TRBJ2-4,17,TRBV7-9,CASSSPPQELAKNIQYF
TRBJ2-5,15,TRBV7-2,CASSLVSGRAQTQYF
TRBJ2-1,15,TRBV5-4,CASSSGNHGGVEQFF
TRBJ2-7,16,TRBV6-6,CASSYGPGQGGYEQYF
TRBJ1-2,17,TRBV27,CASSLLGAGTSSWGYTF
TRBJ2-3,17,TRBV6-1,CASSEAIGGGGTDTQYF
TRBJ2-5,12,TRBV12-5,CASGPGRETQYF
TRBJ2-5,17,TRBV28,CASSPGTSLGVQETQYF
TRBJ1-2,14,TRBV7-8,CASSLGQGIAGYTF
TRBJ2-7,15,TRBV19,CASSIGQGVSYEQYF
TRBJ1-2,15,TRBV28,CASSLWPTGGRGYTF
TRBJ1-1,13,TRBV30,CAWRVGMNTEAFF
TRBJ1-6,15,TRBV5-1,CASSLGGRGGSPLHF
TRBJ1-3,15,TRBV30,CAWGGRALSGNTIYF
TRBJ1-6,16,TRBV27,CASSFVASSYNSPLHF
TRBJ2-7,16,TRBV18,CASSPLPGTSSYEQYF
TRBJ2-2,14,TRBV27,CASSYRQRWGELFF
TRBJ1-1,13,TRBV5-4,CASSFTGDTEAFF
TRBJ2-6,21,TRBV3-1/TRBV3-2,CASSHGGTGAPLGSGANVLTF
TRBJ2-4,15,TRBV5-6,CASSPPPPTQNIQYF
TRBJ1-1,12,TRBV18,CASSELNTEAFF
TRBJ1-2,12,TRBV28,CAEQGAWGGYTF
TRBJ2-3,14,TRBV5-1,CASSYGTSEDTQYF
TRBJ1-2,14,TRBV28,CASSTGTGRAGYTF
TRBJ2-1,13,TRBV28,CASSRGLAGEQFF
TRBJ2-7,15,TRBV24-1,CATSVGAGDYYEQYF
TRBJ2-1,16,TRBV27,CASSLSRGSSYNEQFF
TRBJ1-2,16,TRBV18,CASSHTELQRNYGYTF
TRBJ2-1,16,TRBV6-6,CASSNSGLAGNNEQFF
TRBJ2-7,12,TRBV28,CASRPTGHEQYF
TRBJ2-7,16,TRBV24-1,CATSDSRTGESYEQYF
TRBJ1-2,11,TRBV20-1,CSARGPREVTF